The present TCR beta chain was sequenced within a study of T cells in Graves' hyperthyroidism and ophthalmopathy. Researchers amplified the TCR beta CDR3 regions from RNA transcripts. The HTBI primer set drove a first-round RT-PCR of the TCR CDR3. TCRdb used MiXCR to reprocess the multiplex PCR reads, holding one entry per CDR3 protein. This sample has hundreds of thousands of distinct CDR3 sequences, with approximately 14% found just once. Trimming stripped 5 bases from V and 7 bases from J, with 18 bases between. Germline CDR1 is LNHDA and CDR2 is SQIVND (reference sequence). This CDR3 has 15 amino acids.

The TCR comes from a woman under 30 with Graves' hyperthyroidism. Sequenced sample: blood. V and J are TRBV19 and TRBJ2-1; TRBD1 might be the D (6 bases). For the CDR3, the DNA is TGTGCCAGTAGTCGAGTACAGGGAAGAGGGAATGAGCAGTTCTTC. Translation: CASSRVQGRGNEQFF.